The 23 T cell receptor beta chains below all came from one sample that was sequenced in a study of T cell responses to AZD1222 COVID-19 vaccine. Repertoires were generated with immunoSEQ multiplex PCR, while TCRdb's copy carries only in-frame clones and drops some. The table shows some 84,000 clones, with roughly 88% occurring only once. Sequencing was performed on peripheral blood, taken on day 0 of AZD1222 vaccination. The receptor set was obtained from an adult in good health.

The chain combines TRBV4-1 with TRBJ2-2, with D unclear. The CDR3 consists of 13 residues. Germline lookup yields CDR1 MGHRA and CDR2 YSYEKL. Trimming removed 4 bases at V and 6 bases at J, with 9 bases between. The CDR3 loop reads CASSPSRPGELFF. Written as DNA, the CDR3 is TGCGCCAGCAGCCCAAGCAGACCCGGGGAGCTGTTTTTT.

The chain couples TRBV2 to TRBJ1-5; TRBD1 might be the D (5 bases). Trimming took off 6 bases at V and 1 base at J, with 13 bases between the two ends. Germline V gene data show CDR1 as SNHLY and CDR2 as FYNNEI. The CDR3 covers 15 residues. This chain's CDR3 is CASRLRDLSNQPQHF. Here the CDR3 DNA reads TGTGCCAGCAGACTCCGGGACTTAAGCAATCAGCCCCAGCATTTT.

J is TRBJ1-2 and V is TRBV19, with 10 bases lining up with TRBD1. The CDR3 has 13 residues. Germline V lookup: CDR1 LNHDA, CDR2 SQIVND (reference sequence). With 7 bases clipped from V and 10 bases from J, the junction kept 9 bases outside the gene matches. The CDR3 spells CASTRTGGFVYTF. In DNA form, the CDR3 reads TGTGCCAGTACTAGGACAGGGGGATTCGTCTACACCTTC.

This chain connects TRBV28 to TRBJ1-1; possibly TRBD1 for D (5 bases). The CDR3 spans 14 residues. Germline CDR1 reads MDHEN; CDR2 reads SYDVKM. V lost 6 bases, J lost 5 bases, and 16 bases lay in between. CDR3 residues: CASRDARVGTEAFF. For the CDR3, the DNA is TGTGCCAGCAGAGATGCCAGGGTGGGAACTGAAGCTTTCTTT.

J is TRBJ1-4 and V is TRBV5-1, with TRBD1 matching over 9 bases. V lost 4 bases to trimming and J lost 8 bases; unmatched junction nucleotides: 6. The CDR3 spans 14 residues. Germline CDR1 reads SGHRS; CDR2 reads YFSETQ. The CDR3: CASSVGTGSEKLFF. DNA for the CDR3: TGCGCCAGCAGCGTTGGGACAGGGTCGGAAAAACTGTTTTTT. Filled out from reference TRBV5-1 and TRBJ1-4, the complete variable domain reads KAGVTQTPRYLIKTRGQQVTLSCSPISGHRSVSWYQQTPGQGLQFLFEYFSETQRNKGNFPGRFSGRQFSNSRSEMNVSTLELGDSALYLCASSVGTGSEKLFFGSGTQLSVL.

This chain connects TRBV5-5 to TRBJ1-2; D is unclear. V was clipped by 1 base and J by 0 bases, with 7 bases between them. This CDR3 spans 14 amino acids. Looked up from germline, CDR1 is SGHKS and CDR2 is YYEKEE (reference sequence). This CDR3 is CASSLPDTNYGYTF. In DNA form, the CDR3 reads TGTGCCAGCAGCTTGCCAGACACTAACTATGGCTACACCTTC.

This chain joins TRBV18 and TRBJ1-1; D possibly corresponds to TRBD1 (5 bases). The CDR3 runs 12 residues. Between the trimmed V and J ends, which lost 3 bases and 7 bases, there was a span of 9 bases. Germline CDR1 reads KGHSH; CDR2 reads LQKENI. CDR3 DNA sequence: TGTGCCAGCTCACCGGGGACGGTTGAAGCTTTCTTT. It translates to CASSPGTVEAFF.

The gene calls are TRBV7-9 and TRBJ2-7; D is possibly TRBD1 (6 bases). V was trimmed by 2 bases and J by 3 bases, leaving 14 bases between them. CDR3 length equals 15 residues. Germline values: CDR1 SEHNR, CDR2 FQNEAQ (reference sequence). In DNA form, the CDR3 reads TGTGCCAGCAGCTTAAACACAGGGAAATTCTACGAGCAGTACTTC. The encoded protein is CASSLNTGKFYEQYF.

The chain couples TRBV19 to TRBJ2-5; the D is unclear. CDR1 is LNHDA and CDR2 is SQIVND in the germline V gene (reference sequence). V dropped 5 bases and J dropped 2 bases, with 9 bases sitting between them. CDR3 length: 13 amino acids. Here the CDR3 reads CASSWSRQETQYF. DNA for the CDR3: TGTGCCAGTAGTTGGAGCAGACAAGAGACCCAGTACTTC.

This rearrangement joins TRBV7-2 to TRBJ1-2; 7 bases are a match to TRBD1. Unmatched junction bases numbered 9, after V lost 1 base and J lost 13 bases. The CDR3 sequence is 13 residues long. Germline V gives CDR1 SGHTA, CDR2 FQGNSA. The CDR3 coding sequence is TGTGCCAGCAGCTTAGTAGGGGGCGGATGGAGCACCTTC. It yields the protein CASSLVGGGWSTF.

The chain is built from TRBV20-1 and TRBJ2-7; TRBD1 or TRBD2 may be the D gene (6 bases each). This CDR3 comprises 11 residues. Germline V gene data show CDR1 as DFQATT and CDR2 as SNEGSKA (reference sequence). V lost 6 bases and J lost 6, with 12 bases in between. CDR3 amino acids: CSAMGGGEQYF. The DNA of the CDR3 is TGCAGTGCGATGGGGGGCGGCGAGCAGTACTTC.

The rearrangement links TRBV29-1 to TRBJ2-3, with 10 bases lining up with TRBD2. The V gene end was trimmed by 4 bases and the J gene end by 3 bases; junction bases not matched to a gene: 4. This CDR3 is 14 amino acids long. CDR1 SQVTM and CDR2 ANQGSEA come from the germline V gene. The CDR3 loop is CSVGLAGGTDTQYF. The CDR3 bases are TGCAGCGTTGGGTTAGCGGGAGGAACAGATACGCAGTATTTT.

This clone was seen a few times. The rearrangement uses TRBV14 and TRBJ2-4; no definite D call. The germline V gene encodes CDR1 SGHDN and CDR2 FVKESK. The CDR3 covers 16 residues. V was pared by 1 base and J by 1 base, with 11 bases between. CDR3 nucleotides: TGTGCCAGCAGCCAAGGATCCTACCTGGCCAAAAACATTCAGTACTTC. Translating it yields CASSQGSYLAKNIQYF. Complete variable domain (other parts from reference TRBV14 and TRBJ2-4): EAGVTQFPSHSVIEKGQTVTLRCDPISGHDNLYWYRRVMGKEIKFLLHFVKESKQDESGMPNNRFLAERTGGTYSTLKVQPAELEDSGVYFCASSQGSYLAKNIQYFGAGTRLSVL.

The chain has TRBV7-2 and TRBJ1-1, with unresolved D. The CDR3 sequence is 14 residues long. From germline, CDR1 is SGHTA and CDR2 FQGNSA. With 6 bases removed from V and 1 base from J, the gap between germline ends came to 12 bases. Written as DNA, the CDR3 is TGTGCCAGCAGGTACGATCCGGAGAACACTGAAGCTTTCTTT. Residues: CASRYDPENTEAFF.

The chain joins TRBV11-2 to TRBJ1-1, with TRBD1 as a possible D gene (6 bases). The CDR3 covers 13 residues. With 4 bases removed from V and 6 bases from J, the gap between germline ends came to 12 bases. Germline CDR1 is SGHAT and CDR2 is FQNNGV. The chain's CDR3 is CASSSYRASEAFF. The CDR3 region has the DNA TGTGCCAGCAGCTCTTACAGGGCTTCTGAAGCTTTCTTT. The full variable domain, its missing parts supplied by reference TRBV11-2 and TRBJ1-1, is EAGVAQSPRYKIIEKRQSVAFWCNPISGHATLYWYQQILGQGPKLLIQFQNNGVVDDSQLPKDRFSAERLKGVDSTLKIQPAKLEDSAVYLCASSSYRASEAFFGQGTRLTVV.

The gene calls are TRBV5-6 and TRBJ1-3; D unresolved. Germline V gives CDR1 SGHDT, CDR2 YYEEEE. The CDR3 covers 12 residues. Trimming took off 0 bases at V and 5 bases at J, with 3 bases between the two ends. The CDR3 is CASSLGRNTIYF. As DNA, the CDR3 is TGTGCCAGCAGCTTGGGCAGAAACACCATATATTTT.

The rearrangement joins TRBV30 to TRBJ2-3; 15 bases match TRBD2. In germline, CDR1 is GTSNPN, CDR2 SVGIG (reference sequence). With 5 bases clipped from V and 4 bases from J, the junction kept 4 bases outside the gene matches. This CDR3 region has 15 residues. The CDR3 protein is CAWGLAGGFSDTQYF. The CDR3 DNA follows: TGTGCCTGGGGACTAGCGGGAGGGTTCTCAGATACGCAGTATTTT.

The rearrangement joins TRBV30 to TRBJ2-4; weak D call: TRBD1 (7 bases). Germline V gene sequence: CDR1 GTSNPN, CDR2 SVGIG (reference sequence). The CDR3 runs 18 residues. V was shortened by 0 bases and J by 0 bases, with 18 bases between the two germline ends. The CDR3, as DNA: TGTGCCTGGAGTGTACCTTCGAGACAGGGACTAGCCAAAAACATTCAGTACTTC. Translating it yields CAWSVPSRQGLAKNIQYF.

This chain uses TRBV3-1 (or the pseudogene TRBV3-2) with TRBJ2-1; the match to TRBD2 covers 10 bases. CDR3 size: 19 residues. The V and J ends lost 4 bases and 5 bases, in that order; junction bases with no gene match: 17. The germline V gene has CDR1 LGHDT and CDR2 YNNKEL (reference sequence). The CDR3 nucleotides are TGTGCCAGCAGCCCCCGGGGTAGCGGGAGGATAGATGCAAACAATGAGCAGTTCTTC. Amino acid sequence: CASSPRGSGRIDANNEQFF.

V is TRBV2 and J is TRBJ2-5, with D perhaps assigned TRBD1 or TRBD2 (5 bases each). The ends were cut back, 8 bases at V and 1 base at J, with 14 bases in the middle. The CDR3 contains 14 residues. CDR1 SNHLY and CDR2 FYNNEI come from the germline V gene. CDR3 DNA sequence: TGTGCCAGCCTTGCCGGGGCTACCCAAGAGACCCAGTACTTC. This encodes CASLAGATQETQYF.

This clone was observed a single time. In DNA form, the CDR3 reads TGCGCCAGCTCGGAAGGCGGCTATGGCTACACCTTC. Its translation is CASSEGGYGYTF. V gene TRBV5-1 combines with J gene TRBJ1-2; D ambiguous. Trimming shortened V by 7 bases and J by 4 bases, and 11 bases separated the two germline ends. From germline, CDR1 is SGHRS and CDR2 YFSETQ. CDR3 length equals 12 residues. Together with reference TRBV5-1 and TRBJ1-2, the CDR3 gives the full variable domain: KAGVTQTPRYLIKTRGQQVTLSCSPISGHRSVSWYQQTPGQGLQFLFEYFSETQRNKGNFPGRFSGRQFSNSRSEMNVSTLELGDSALYLCASSEGGYGYTFGSGTRLTVV.

The chain couples TRBV7-8 to TRBJ1-5, with a possible D match to TRBD1 (5 bases). Trimming removed 0 bases from V and 9 bases from J, with 18 bases in between. The germline V gene has CDR1 SGHVS and CDR2 FQNEAQ. The CDR3 covers 16 residues. CDR3 protein: CASSLAGMTAHGPQHF. The CDR3 nucleotides read TGTGCCAGCAGCTTAGCGGGGATGACAGCCCACGGGCCCCAGCATTTT.

This clone occurred once. The chain employs TRBV12-3 or TRBV12-4 and TRBJ2-2; possible D gene TRBD2, 5 bases. Trimming removed 3 bases from V and 5 bases from J, with 7 bases in between. CDR3 length: 13 residues. CDR3 coding DNA: TGTGCCAGCAGTTTGGGAGTGACCGGGGAGCTGTTTTTT. This translates into CASSLGVTGELFF.